This T cell receptor (beta chain) was recorded in a study of shared clonotypes between healthy human individuals. As regards this clone: Its antigen is unidentified.

CDR3 length: 12 residues. CDR1 and CDR2 (germline): ENHRY, SYGVKD. V was clipped by 7 bases and J by 2 bases, with 7 bases between them. Assay used: immunoSEQ multiplex PCR; TCRdb lists only in-frame clones, some missing. The sample contains about 1.5 million clones, under 99% of which appear only once. Recent vaccinations or acute infections were absent in the healthy HIV-negative adult donors. CD4+ cells were split into CD45RA+ naive and CD45RA-negative memory subsets. Study conclusions and caveats: The sampled material consisted only of blood, and tissue repertoires are likely to differ. Despite large depth, sorted-subset datasets appeared incompletely sequenced.

The chain joins TRBV10-3 to TRBJ2-3; D may be TRBD1 (6 bases). The TCR comes from a man aged 25-40 years in good health. Sequencing was performed on naive CD4+ T cells sorted from blood. Noted subset: CD45RA+ positively selected. The CDR3 protein is CAIKGDTDTQYF. The CDR3 DNA reads TGTGCCATCAAGGGGGACACAGATACGCAGTATTTT.